The 16 T cell receptor beta chains given below trace back to one sample, sequenced in a study of blood T cell repertoires in COVID-19. The protocol was immunoSEQ multiplex PCR, while the TCRdb copy is restricted to in-frame clones and leaves out a portion. The sample shows just under 350,000 clones, around 80% of them seen only once. Sample: peripheral blood. Receptor source: a man younger than 40 with active or convalescent COVID-19.

This CDR3 is CAIGLAGGEDTQYF. Written as DNA, the CDR3 is TGTGCCATCGGACTAGCGGGAGGTGAGGATACGCAGTATTTT. The chain employs TRBV6-4 and TRBJ2-3, with 14 nucleotides matching TRBD2. The CDR3 spans 14 residues. The V segment lost 10 bases and the J segment 6 bases; nucleotides outside the gene matches: 6. The V gene's germline CDR1 is MRHNA and CDR2 SNTAGT.

The chain recombines TRBV5-4 with TRBJ2-1, with D maybe TRBD2 (6 bases). Germline V CDR1 and CDR2: SGHNT, YYREEE (reference sequence). The V end lost 1 base, the J end lost 8 bases, and 16 bases lay between the germline ends. The CDR3 runs 15 residues. CDR3 sequence: CASSLRGGIGDEQFF. Written as DNA, the CDR3 is TGTGCCAGCAGCTTGAGGGGCGGGATCGGCGATGAGCAGTTCTTC.

This sequence joins TRBV4-1 and TRBJ1-4; D call uncertain. V was pared by 6 bases and J by 4 bases, with 12 bases between. This CDR3 has 14 amino acids. Looked up from germline, CDR1 is MGHRA and CDR2 is YSYEKL. The CDR3 coding sequence is TGCGCCAGCAGACTGACCGGGATTAATGAAAAACTGTTTTTT. Amino acid sequence: CASRLTGINEKLFF.

This clone has more than one count but fewer than ten. The J gene is TRBJ1-5, the V gene TRBV16, with D possibly TRBD1 on 5 matching bases. The V end lost 0 bases, the J end lost 5 bases, and 8 bases lay between the germline ends. The V gene's germline CDR1 is KGHSY and CDR2 FQNENV. CDR3 length: 14 amino acids. CDR3 coding DNA: TGTGCCAGCAGCCAATCAGGGGCGGATCAGCCCCAGCATTTT. Protein sequence: CASSQSGADQPQHF.

This chain uses TRBV7-2 with TRBJ1-5, with TRBD1 identical over 11 bases. The junction had 6 bases not matched to a gene; V was cut back by 5 bases and J by 3 bases. This CDR3 spans 16 amino acids. Germline-derived CDR1 and CDR2 are SGHTA and FQGNSA. The CDR3, as DNA: TGTGCCAGCAGCAAAGGACAGGGGGCCTTCAATCAGCCCCAGCATTTT. It is translated as CASSKGQGAFNQPQHF. The full variable domain, in which reference TRBV7-2 and TRBJ1-5 provide the parts outside the CDR3, is GAGVSQSPSNKVTEKGKDVELRCDPISGHTALYWYRQSLGQGLEFLIYFQGNSAPDKSGLPSDRFSAERTGGSVSTLTIQRTQQEDSAVYLCASSKGQGAFNQPQHFGDGTRLSIL.

The genes are TRBV12-3 or TRBV12-4 and TRBJ2-1; possible D gene TRBD2, 5 bases. Deletions cut 5 bases from V and 3 bases from J, with 8 bases between. This CDR3 has 13 amino acids. This CDR3 reads CASSLRDYNEQFF. CDR3 bases: TGTGCCAGCAGTCTTCGGGACTACAATGAGCAGTTCTTC.

This clone occurred a few times. The CDR3 protein is CARSLNLNALPNYGYTF. CDR3 DNA: TGTGCCAGAAGCTTGAATCTCAACGCGCTCCCTAACTATGGCTACACCTTC. The rearrangement uses TRBV5-3 and TRBJ1-2; D is unresolved. TRBV5-3 is annotated as an ORF whose role is uncertain. V was pared by 1 base and J by 0 bases, with 16 bases between. There are 17 residues in the CDR3.

V is TRBV29-1 and J is TRBJ1-4, with D uncertain. Germline V gene lookup returns CDR1 SQVTM and CDR2 ANQGSEA. Trimming shortened V by 3 bases and J by 2 bases, and 7 bases separated the two germline ends. CDR3 length: 13 residues. CDR3 residues: CSVETRTNEKLFF. The DNA of the CDR3 is TGCAGCGTTGAGACTCGGACTAATGAAAAACTGTTTTTT.

The chain carries TRBV30 and TRBJ1-5; 9 nucleotides match TRBD1. Trimming at V came to 3 bases and at J to 6 bases, leaving 6 bases not matched to a gene. The germline V gene has CDR1 GTSNPN and CDR2 SVGIG (reference sequence). This CDR3 comprises 14 residues. The CDR3 sequence: CAWSRDRVTQPQHF. The CDR3 nucleotides read TGTGCCTGGAGCCGGGACAGGGTTACTCAGCCCCAGCATTTT.

The V and J genes are TRBV4-3 and TRBJ2-1; 9 bases align to TRBD2. This CDR3 spans 16 amino acids. Germline values: CDR1 LGHNA, CDR2 YSLEER. The trim removed 2 bases at V and 6 bases at J, leaving 8 bases unmatched. The CDR3 protein is CASSQQFGLATNEQFF. The CDR3 DNA reads as TGCGCCAGCAGCCAACAATTCGGACTAGCGACCAATGAGCAGTTCTTC.

This clone was counted a few times. V usage is TRBV5-1 and J usage is TRBJ2-3; D remains ambiguous. This CDR3 has 15 residues. Looked up from germline, CDR1 is SGHRS and CDR2 is YFSETQ. V lost 5 bases to trimming and J lost 1 base, with 14 bases between them. The CDR3 region has the DNA TGCGCCAGCAGGCAAAGCGTCGTCGGCACAGATACGCAGTATTTT. This gives the protein CASRQSVVGTDTQYF.

This clone was seen a single time. This chain uses TRBV11-2 with TRBJ2-7; 9 nucleotides align to TRBD2. Germline V CDR1 and CDR2: SGHAT, FQNNGV. With 4 bases clipped from V and 5 bases from J, the junction kept 12 bases outside the gene matches. The CDR3 consists of 16 residues. The CDR3 loop is CASSSPRGTSPHEQYF. In DNA, the CDR3 is TGTGCCAGCAGCTCCCCCCGAGGGACTAGCCCCCACGAGCAGTACTTC.

V usage is TRBV7-8 and J usage is TRBJ1-4, with no clear D. Germline V gives CDR1 SGHVS, CDR2 FQNEAQ. The CDR3 spans 13 residues. V was clipped by 4 bases and J by 8 bases, with 11 bases between them. CDR3: CASSWRFGEKLFF. In DNA, the CDR3 is TGTGCCAGCAGCTGGAGATTTGGAGAAAAACTGTTTTTT.

Concerning this clone: The sample has other DNA sequences that encode this CDR3 too. The CDR3 region has the DNA TGTGCCAGCAGCTTTGGACAGGGAAACACTGAAGCTTTCTTT. As protein: CASSFGQGNTEAFF. The chain has TRBV7-2 and TRBJ1-1; 8 nucleotides match TRBD1. This CDR3 contains 14 residues. V shed 3 bases, J shed 2 bases, and the junction held 2 bases outside the gene matches. The germline V gene encodes CDR1 SGHTA and CDR2 FQGNSA.

This clone has just a few counts. The J gene is TRBJ2-2, the V gene TRBV18, with 8 bases matching TRBD1. The germline gives CDR1 KGHSH, CDR2 LQKENI. This CDR3 is built from 15 residues. V shed 2 bases, J shed 5 bases, and the junction held 4 bases outside the gene matches. CDR3 coding DNA: TGTGCCAGCTCACCAGGGACAGGCGGGACCGGGGAGCTGTTTTTT. As protein: CASSPGTGGTGELFF.

This sequence joins TRBV12-3 or TRBV12-4 and TRBJ1-2; D gene ambiguous. This CDR3 spans 11 amino acids. V was clipped by 4 bases and J by 7 bases, with 7 bases between them. CDR3 in amino acids: CASSSRAGYTF. CDR3 nucleotide sequence: TGTGCCAGCAGTTCGAGGGCTGGCTACACCTTC.